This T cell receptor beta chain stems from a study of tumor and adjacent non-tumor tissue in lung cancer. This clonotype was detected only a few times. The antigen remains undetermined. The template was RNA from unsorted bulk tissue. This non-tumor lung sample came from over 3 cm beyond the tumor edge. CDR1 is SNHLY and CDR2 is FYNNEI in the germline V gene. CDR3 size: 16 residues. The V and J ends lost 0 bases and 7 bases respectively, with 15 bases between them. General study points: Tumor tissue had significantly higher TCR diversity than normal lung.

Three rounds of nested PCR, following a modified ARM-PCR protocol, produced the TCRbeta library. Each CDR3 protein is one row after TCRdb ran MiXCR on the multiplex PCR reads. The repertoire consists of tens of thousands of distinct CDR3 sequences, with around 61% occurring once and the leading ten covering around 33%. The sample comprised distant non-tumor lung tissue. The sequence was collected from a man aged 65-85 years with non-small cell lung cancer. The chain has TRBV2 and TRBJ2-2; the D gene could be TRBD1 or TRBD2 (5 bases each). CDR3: CASSEALHGAGGELFF. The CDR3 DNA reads TGTGCCAGCAGTGAAGCGCTTCACGGGGCCGGCGGGGAGCTGTTTTTT.